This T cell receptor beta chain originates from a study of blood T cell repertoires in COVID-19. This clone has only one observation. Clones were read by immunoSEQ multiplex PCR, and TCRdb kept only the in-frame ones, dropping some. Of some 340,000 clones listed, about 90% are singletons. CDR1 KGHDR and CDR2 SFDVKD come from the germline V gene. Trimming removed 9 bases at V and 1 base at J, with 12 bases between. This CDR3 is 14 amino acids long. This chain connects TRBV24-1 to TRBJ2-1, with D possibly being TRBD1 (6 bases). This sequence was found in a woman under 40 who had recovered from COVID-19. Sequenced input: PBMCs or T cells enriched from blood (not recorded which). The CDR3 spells CATAVGGSYNEQFF. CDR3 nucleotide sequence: TGTGCCACCGCAGTAGGGGGTTCCTACAATGAGCAGTTCTTC.